This TCR beta chain is from a study of T cells in Graves' hyperthyroidism and ophthalmopathy. This clonotype occurred a few times. Patients were excluded for uncontrolled infection, other autoimmune disease, pregnancy or lactation. The investigators amplified TCR beta CDR3 regions from RNA transcripts. The primer set for the first-round RT-PCR of the TCR CDR3 was HTBI. TCRdb processed the multiplex PCR reads anew with MiXCR; each CDR3 protein has one entry. The sample lists about 420,000 distinct CDR3 sequences; roughly 14% were seen once. Germline V CDR1 and CDR2: MDHEN, SYDVKM. The ends were cut back, 10 bases at V and 0 bases at J, with 9 bases in the middle. The CDR3 runs to 12 residues.

The TCR sequence derives from a woman between 18 and 29 years old with Graves' hyperthyroidism. Sequences were obtained from blood. The gene calls are TRBV28 and TRBJ1-1; D is perhaps TRBD1 (6 bases). CDR3 DNA: TGTGCCATACAGGGCTTGAACACTGAAGCTTTCTTT. It yields the protein CAIQGLNTEAFF. Variable domain in full (rest from reference TRBV28 and TRBJ1-1): DVKVTQSSRYLVKRTGEKVFLECVQDMDHENMFWYRQDPGLGLRLIYFSYDVKMKEKGDIPEGYSVSREKKERFSLILESASTNQTSMYLCAIQGLNTEAFFGQGTRLTVV.